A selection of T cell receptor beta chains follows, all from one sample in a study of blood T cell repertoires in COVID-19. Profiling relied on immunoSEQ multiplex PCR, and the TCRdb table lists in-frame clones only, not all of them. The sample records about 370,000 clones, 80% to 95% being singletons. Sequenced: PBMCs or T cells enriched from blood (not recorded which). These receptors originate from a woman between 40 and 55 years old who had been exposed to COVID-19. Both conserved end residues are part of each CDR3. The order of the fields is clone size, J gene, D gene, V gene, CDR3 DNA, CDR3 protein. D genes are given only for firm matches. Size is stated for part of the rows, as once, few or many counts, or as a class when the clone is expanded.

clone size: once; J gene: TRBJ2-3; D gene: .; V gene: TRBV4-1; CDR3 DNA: TGCGCCAGCCGAACTAGCGAGAGGGGGGATACGCAGTATTTT; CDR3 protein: CASRTSERGDTQYF
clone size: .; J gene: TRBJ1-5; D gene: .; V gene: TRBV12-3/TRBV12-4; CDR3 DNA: TGTGCCAGCAGACAGGGAAATCAGCCCCAGCATTTT; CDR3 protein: CASRQGNQPQHF
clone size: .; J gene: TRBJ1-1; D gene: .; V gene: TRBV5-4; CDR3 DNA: TGTGCCAGCAGCCCCACAGGGTGGGACACTGAAGCTTTCTTT; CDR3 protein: CASSPTGWDTEAFF
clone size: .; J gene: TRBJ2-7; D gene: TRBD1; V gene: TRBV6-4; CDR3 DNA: TGTGCCAGCAGTACTCCGGGACAGGTTGGCTACGAGCAGTACTTC; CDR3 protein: CASSTPGQVGYEQYF
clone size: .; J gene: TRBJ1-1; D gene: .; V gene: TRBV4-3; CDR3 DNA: TGCGCCAGCAGCCAAGTGGCGAGGAGACAGGACCCTGAAGCTTTCTTT; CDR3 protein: CASSQVARRQDPEAFF
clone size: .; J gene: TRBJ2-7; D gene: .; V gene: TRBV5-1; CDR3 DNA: TGCGCCAGCAGCTGGAGCGGACAGAGGGCCGAGCAGTACTTC; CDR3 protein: CASSWSGQRAEQYF
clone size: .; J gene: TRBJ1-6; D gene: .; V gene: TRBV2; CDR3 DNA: TGTGCCAGCAGTGTAGGACAGATTTATAATTCACCCCTCCACTTT; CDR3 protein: CASSVGQIYNSPLHF
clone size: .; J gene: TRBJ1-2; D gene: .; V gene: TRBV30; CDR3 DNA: TGTGCCTGGAGGGCACAGGGATTTAGCTATGGCTACACCTTC; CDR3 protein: CAWRAQGFSYGYTF
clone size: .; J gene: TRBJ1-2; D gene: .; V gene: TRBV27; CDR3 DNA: TGTGCCAGCAGTCCTTCTGGTCGGTACAGGGCCCAATTAAACTATGGCTACACCTTC; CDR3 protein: CASSPSGRYRAQLNYGYTF
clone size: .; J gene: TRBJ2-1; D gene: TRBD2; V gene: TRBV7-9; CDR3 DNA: TGTGCCAGCAGCCCGCGGGGGGGTTATGAGCAGTTCTTC; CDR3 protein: CASSPRGGYEQFF
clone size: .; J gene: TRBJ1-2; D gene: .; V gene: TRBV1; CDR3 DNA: TGCACCAGCAGCCAAGAGCGGAGTGATGACAGGGTTTTTGAATCTAACTATGGCTACACCTTC; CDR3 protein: CTSSQERSDDRVFESNYGYTF